The 27 T cell receptor beta chains in this list originate from one sample, sequenced in a study of blood T cell repertoires in COVID-19. Data came from immunoSEQ multiplex PCR; TCRdb stores just in-frame clones and leaves some out. The sample gives around 220,000 clones, about 81% of which show up once; roughly 8.2% is in the top ten. The sequenced material came from peripheral blood. These receptor sequences come from an elderly woman with COVID-19, enrolled during active disease.

The chain carries TRBV30 and TRBJ2-5, with 8 bases aligning to TRBD2. J lost 9 bases, V lost 0 bases, and 9 bases had no gene match. This CDR3 spans 14 amino acids. Per the germline V gene, CDR1 is GTSNPN and CDR2 is SVGIG (reference sequence). This CDR3 is CAWSVRGGAWAQYF. The DNA for the CDR3 is TGTGCCTGGAGTGTACGGGGGGGGGCGTGGGCCCAGTACTTC. The full variable domain, with the rest looked up from reference TRBV30 and TRBJ2-5, is SQTIHQWPATLVQPVGSPLSLECTVEGTSNPNLYWYRQAAGRGLQLLFYSVGIGQISSEVPQNLSASRPQDRQFILSSKKLLLSDSGFYLCAWSVRGGAWAQYFGPGTRLLVL.

V gene TRBV19 combines with J gene TRBJ1-2; D may be TRBD1 (5 bases). Germline CDR1 is LNHDA and CDR2 is SQIVND (reference sequence). The germline V and J ends were trimmed by 7 bases and 8 bases, with 20 bases remaining between them. CDR3 length: 14 residues. The CDR3 protein is CASTRSEGMYGYTF. The CDR3 nucleotides are TGTGCCAGTACCCGATCGGAGGGGATGTACGGCTACACCTTC.

This clone was observed a handful of times. This chain connects TRBV3-1 (or the pseudogene TRBV3-2) to TRBJ2-5; 7 nucleotides line up with TRBD2. V gave up 8 bases and J gave up 2 bases; unmatched junction bases: 8. Germline lookup yields CDR1 LGHDT and CDR2 YNNKEL (reference sequence). The CDR3 is made up of 14 amino acids. In DNA, the CDR3 is TGTGCCAGCCAGCCTAGCGGAGGTCAAGAGACCCAGTACTTC. As protein: CASQPSGGQETQYF.

In this sample, this clone turned up a few times. The rearrangement joins TRBV2 to TRBJ1-2; tentative D call: TRBD1 (6 bases). This CDR3 has 15 amino acids. V was shortened by 10 bases and J by 4 bases, with 22 bases between the two germline ends. In germline, CDR1 is SNHLY, CDR2 FYNNEI. The CDR3 nucleotides read TGTGCCACCGGGGGGGGCGTCGGGGAAGTCTATGGCTACACCTTC. This encodes CATGGGVGEVYGYTF.

The genes are TRBV3-1 (or the pseudogene TRBV3-2) and TRBJ2-3; TRBD2 matches at 7 bases. V gave up 4 bases and J gave up 0 bases; unmatched junction bases: 7. The CDR3 is made up of 16 amino acids. Germline V gene data show CDR1 as LGHDT and CDR2 as YNNKEL (reference sequence). CDR3: CASSLIAGFSTDTQYF. CDR3 sequence (DNA): TGTGCCAGCAGCCTCATAGCGGGTTTCAGCACAGATACGCAGTATTTT.

On this clone: The sample holds other DNA sequences that translate to the same CDR3. The V call is TRBV5-1, the J call TRBJ2-7; no clear D gene. The CDR3 is 12 residues long. Germline values: CDR1 SGHRS, CDR2 YFSETQ. With 1 base removed from V and 4 bases from J, the gap between germline ends came to 6 bases. The CDR3 loop is CASSLSGYEQYF. CDR3 nucleotide sequence: TGCGCCAGCAGCTTGTCCGGGTACGAGCAGTACTTC. The full variable domain, its missing parts supplied by reference TRBV5-1 and TRBJ2-7, is KAGVTQTPRYLIKTRGQQVTLSCSPISGHRSVSWYQQTPGQGLQFLFEYFSETQRNKGNFPGRFSGRQFSNSRSEMNVSTLELGDSALYLCASSLSGYEQYFGPGTRLTVT.

The chain links TRBV27 to TRBJ2-1; 7 bases agree with TRBD1. The CDR3 extends over 16 amino acids. J lost 8 bases, V lost 7 bases, and 17 bases had no gene match. CDR1 is MNHEY and CDR2 is SMNVEV in the germline V gene (reference sequence). In nucleotides, the CDR3 is TGTGCCAGCACTGAACGGTTTCGACAGGGCTGGGATGAGCAGTTCTTC. It specifies CASTERFRQGWDEQFF.

V and J are TRBV19 and TRBJ1-1, with 11 bases aligning to TRBD1. Trimming removed 5 bases from V and 3 bases from J; junction bases left unmatched: 8. Germline V gene data show CDR1 as LNHDA and CDR2 as SQIVND (reference sequence). CDR3 length equals 16 residues. CDR3 amino acids: CASSDKDRGHDTEAFF. The DNA for the CDR3 is TGTGCCAGTAGTGACAAGGACAGGGGGCATGACACTGAAGCTTTCTTT.

The rearrangement joins TRBV7-9 to TRBJ2-3, with unresolved D. The CDR3 sequence is 11 residues long. Germline CDR1 SEHNR, CDR2 FQNEAQ (reference sequence). Trimming took 5 bases from V and 6 from J, leaving 6 bases between them. The DNA of the CDR3 is TGTGCCAGCAGCGACGGGGATACGCAGTATTTT. This codes for CASSDGDTQYF.

This chain uses TRBV28 with TRBJ2-5; 10 bases are a match to TRBD2. Germline CDR1 is MDHEN and CDR2 is SYDVKM. Trimming cost V 4 bases and J 6 bases; bases outside gene matches: 8. The CDR3 runs to 15 residues. CDR3 coding DNA: TGTGCCAGCAGTTCGGTAGCGGGGGGCGAGCAGACCCAGTACTTC. Residues: CASSSVAGGEQTQYF.

V is TRBV6-2 or TRBV6-3 and J is TRBJ1-4, with a weak D call TRBD1 (5 bases). Germline lookup yields CDR1 MNHEY and CDR2 SVGEGT. This CDR3 spans 14 amino acids. V lost 5 bases to trimming and J lost 8 bases, with 15 bases between them. Written as DNA, the CDR3 is TGTGCCAGCAGTAGGACGGCAGGGTTCGAAAAACTGTTTTTT. Its protein is CASSRTAGFEKLFF.

This clone was counted once. At one boundary the junction diverges from the germline segment, which might be a read error. The V and J genes are TRBV11-1 and TRBJ2-7; a weak D match, TRBD1 (6 bases). CDR1 is SGHAT and CDR2 is FQDESV in the germline V gene (reference sequence). The CDR3 consists of 11 residues. The CDR3 DNA sequence: TGTGCCAGCAGCCAGGGGATGGGAGCCACCTTC. Its translation is CASSQGMGATF. Complete variable domain (other parts from reference TRBV11-1 and TRBJ2-7): EAEVAQSPRYKITEKSQAVAFWCDPISGHATLYWYRQILGQGPELLVQFQDESVVDDSQLPKDRFSAERLKGVDSTLKIQPAELGDSAMYLCASSQGMGATFGPGTRLTVT.

The chain employs TRBV5-1 and TRBJ2-2, with D tentatively TRBD2 (5 bases). The V and J ends lost 2 bases and 2 bases respectively, with 13 bases between them. This CDR3 spans 16 amino acids. Germline V CDR1 and CDR2: SGHRS, YFSETQ. The CDR3 loop reads CASSLSSPRNTGELFF. The CDR3 bases are TGCGCCAGCAGCTTATCTAGCCCTCGTAACACCGGGGAGCTGTTTTTT.

The genes are TRBV6-5 and TRBJ2-7, with 10 bases identical to TRBD2. The CDR3 contains 15 residues. Germline loops: CDR1 MNHEY, CDR2 SVGAGI. V gave up 7 bases and J gave up 2 bases; unmatched junction bases: 8. The CDR3 reads CASNQLAGNPYEQYF. The CDR3 nucleotides read TGTGCCAGCAACCAACTAGCGGGGAATCCCTACGAGCAGTACTTC.

This sequence joins TRBV7-2 and TRBJ1-2, with TRBD1 matching over 7 bases. This CDR3 comprises 14 residues. The junction had 4 bases not matched to a gene; V was cut back by 5 bases and J by 1 base. Germline CDR1 reads SGHTA; CDR2 reads FQGNSA. CDR3 residues: CASSTRQGNYGYTF. In DNA, the CDR3 is TGTGCCAGCAGCACCCGACAGGGTAACTATGGCTACACCTTC. Full variable domain (remainder filled in from reference TRBV7-2 and TRBJ1-2): GAGVSQSPSNKVTEKGKDVELRCDPISGHTALYWYRQSLGQGLEFLIYFQGNSAPDKSGLPSDRFSAERTGGSVSTLTIQRTQQEDSAVYLCASSTRQGNYGYTFGSGTRLTVV.

The table lists this clone with many counts. V and J are TRBV11-2 and TRBJ1-1; D remains ambiguous. The CDR3 spans 13 residues. Trimming removed 1 base at V and 1 base at J, with 4 bases between. From germline, CDR1 is SGHAT and CDR2 FQNNGV. In nucleotides, the CDR3 is TGTGCCAGCAGCTTAGCACAGAACACTGAAGCTTTCTTT. Translation: CASSLAQNTEAFF.

The CDR3 here is CASSLGLLLGEQYF. The DNA for the CDR3 is TGTGCCAGCAGTTTAGGGCTACTTTTGGGCGAGCAGTACTTC. The rearrangement links TRBV27 to TRBJ2-7; D not certain. V shed 2 bases and J shed 6 bases, with 14 bases lying between them. From germline, CDR1 is MNHEY and CDR2 SMNVEV (reference sequence). The CDR3 runs to 14 residues.

V gene TRBV7-9 combines with J gene TRBJ2-3; the match to TRBD1 covers 8 bases. The CDR3 runs 13 residues. The germline CDR1 and CDR2 sequences are SEHNR and FQNEAQ (reference sequence). The V and J ends lost 8 bases and 1 base, in that order; junction bases with no gene match: 2. CDR3 sequence reads: CASADRGTDTQYF. CDR3 nucleotides: TGTGCCAGCGCGGACAGGGGCACAGATACGCAGTATTTT.

V and J are TRBV10-1 and TRBJ1-1; possible D gene TRBD1, 5 bases. CDR1 and CDR2 (germline): WNHNN, SYGVQD (reference sequence). Trimming shortened V by 2 bases and J by 1 base, and 8 bases separated the two germline ends. This CDR3 has 14 amino acids. The CDR3 sequence: CASSEGARNTEAFF. The CDR3 DNA reads TGCGCCAGCAGTGAGGGGGCCAGGAACACTGAAGCTTTCTTT.

CDR3 sequence: CASNFRLSAEAFF. The CDR3 region has the DNA TGTGCCAGCAACTTCAGGCTGTCCGCTGAAGCTTTCTTT. The chain combines TRBV2 with TRBJ1-1; D not resolved. There are 13 residues in the CDR3. CDR1 SNHLY and CDR2 FYNNEI come from the germline V gene. The ends were cut back, 7 bases at V and 6 bases at J, with 15 bases in the middle.

This chain uses TRBV6-6 with TRBJ1-1; D unclear. Germline V gives CDR1 MNHNY, CDR2 SVGAGI (reference sequence). The CDR3 sequence is 13 residues long. Trimming removed 0 bases from V and 1 base from J, with 3 bases in between. The CDR3 reads CASSYSRNTEAFF. In DNA, the CDR3 is TGTGCCAGCAGTTACTCTAGGAACACTGAAGCTTTCTTT.

The chain links TRBV29-1 to TRBJ2-7; 8 bases map to TRBD1. This CDR3 region has 12 residues. Germline lookup yields CDR1 SQVTM and CDR2 ANQGSEA. V gave up 5 bases and J gave up 7 bases; unmatched junction bases: 7. CDR3 in DNA: TGCAGCGTTAAAATGACAGGGGTAGAGCAGTACTTC. It specifies CSVKMTGVEQYF.

J is TRBJ2-3 and V is TRBV5-1, with TRBD2 identical over 12 bases. The CDR3 runs to 16 residues. The germline CDR1 and CDR2 sequences are SGHRS and YFSETQ. After removal of 4 bases from V and 0 bases from J, the junction contained 3 bases not matched to a gene. CDR3 loop: CASSTGTSGSTDTQYF. CDR3 nucleotides: TGCGCCAGCAGCACCGGGACTAGCGGGAGCACAGATACGCAGTATTTT.

The chain recombines TRBV25-1 with TRBJ1-2; TRBD1 matches at 9 bases. The V gene end was trimmed by 5 bases and the J gene end by 4 bases; junction bases not matched to a gene: 8. The CDR3 extends over 15 amino acids. The germline V gene has CDR1 MGHDK and CDR2 SYGVNS. The CDR3 loop is CASSPTGQGSYGYTF. The CDR3 nucleotides are TGTGCCAGCAGTCCCACCGGACAGGGGTCCTATGGCTACACCTTC.

The rearrangement joins TRBV7-2 to TRBJ1-5; a possible D gene is TRBD1 (6 bases). Deletions cut 6 bases from V and 5 bases from J, with 17 bases between. CDR3 length: 15 residues. Germline-derived CDR1 and CDR2 are SGHTA and FQGNSA. CDR3 nucleotides: TGTGCCAGCAGTTCGAAACCGGACAGTTATCAGCCCCAGCATTTT. Its translation: CASSSKPDSYQPQHF. Full variable domain (outside the CDR3, taken from reference TRBV7-2 and TRBJ1-5): GAGVSQSPSNKVTEKGKDVELRCDPISGHTALYWYRQSLGQGLEFLIYFQGNSAPDKSGLPSDRFSAERTGGSVSTLTIQRTQQEDSAVYLCASSSKPDSYQPQHFGDGTRLSIL.

The chain employs TRBV7-3 and TRBJ2-2, with D tentatively TRBD2 (6 bases). This CDR3 is built from 16 residues. Germline CDR1 SGHTA, CDR2 FQGTGA. Trimming removed 5 bases at V and 2 bases at J, with 15 bases between. The CDR3 reads CASSLTPGLNTGELFF. CDR3 coding DNA: TGTGCCAGCAGCCTTACCCCGGGACTTAACACCGGGGAGCTGTTTTTT.

This chain links TRBV6-2 or TRBV6-3 with TRBJ2-1; 10 bases are a match to TRBD2. Germline V gives CDR1 MNHEY, CDR2 SVGEGT. The CDR3 extends over 15 amino acids. V gave up 5 bases and J gave up 2 bases; unmatched junction bases: 3. As DNA, the CDR3 is TGTGCCAGCAGTCGCCTAGCGGGAGCCTACAATGAGCAGTTCTTC. It translates to CASSRLAGAYNEQFF.